Listed here are 30 T cell receptor beta chains from one sample, sequenced in a study of graft-versus-host responses after intestinal transplantation. Their antigens are not known. Measured with immunoSEQ multiplex PCR; TCRdb has only the in-frame clones, and not every one. Counted here are some 87,000 clones, about 93% occurring once; the ten biggest clones make up 1.1%. The starting material was unstimulated CD8+ T cells sorted from spleen or lymph node cells, obtained before transplant. All receptors come from a human donor who was the organ donor for an intestinal transplant.

The rearrangement links TRBV2 to TRBJ2-7, with TRBD1 matching 9 bases. CDR3 length: 15 amino acids. Germline lookup yields CDR1 SNHLY and CDR2 FYNNEI. V was clipped by 6 bases and J by 3 bases; unmatched bases: 9. CDR3 DNA sequence: TGTGCCAGCAGGGGAGGGGACAGGGCACACTACGAGCAGTACTTC. Residues: CASRGGDRAHYEQYF.

The chain links TRBV6-1 to TRBJ2-6; D is ambiguous. Deletions cut 3 bases from V and 4 bases from J, with 13 bases between. CDR1 and CDR2 from the germline V gene are MNHNS and SASEGT. The CDR3 extends over 16 amino acids. The CDR3 is CASSDWASRGANVLTF. DNA for the CDR3: TGTGCCAGCAGTGACTGGGCCTCAAGGGGGGCCAACGTCCTGACTTTC.

In DNA, the CDR3 is TGTGCCTGGAGTGGCTGGAGGGCCGAGCAGTACTTC. This gives the protein CAWSGWRAEQYF. The chain joins TRBV30 to TRBJ2-7, with a tentative D call TRBD2 (6 bases). Germline V gene sequence: CDR1 GTSNPN, CDR2 SVGIG (reference sequence). V was pared by 1 base and J by 6 bases, with 10 bases between. The CDR3 spans 12 residues.

The chain employs TRBV19 and TRBJ1-5, with a possible D match to TRBD1 (5 bases). The V end lost 3 bases, the J end lost 0 bases, and 6 bases lay between the germline ends. CDR1 is LNHDA and CDR2 is SQIVND in the germline V gene (reference sequence). The CDR3 contains 14 residues. The CDR3 region is CASSIRDSNQPQHF. The CDR3 DNA reads as TGTGCCAGTAGTATCAGGGATAGCAATCAGCCCCAGCATTTT.

The rearrangement joins TRBV5-4 to TRBJ2-1; a weak D match, TRBD2 (5 bases). V dropped 3 bases and J dropped 2 bases, with 15 bases sitting between them. There are 16 residues in the CDR3. Germline V gene sequence: CDR1 SGHNT, CDR2 YYREEE (reference sequence). This chain's CDR3 is CASSSITRVTYNEQFF. Here the CDR3 DNA reads TGTGCCAGCAGCTCCATTACTAGAGTTACCTACAATGAGCAGTTCTTC.

This rearrangement joins TRBV10-2 to TRBJ1-2; 8 bases agree with TRBD1. Germline V CDR1 and CDR2: WSHSY, SAAADI. CDR3 size: 12 residues. V shed 7 bases, J shed 8 bases, and the junction held 6 bases outside the gene matches. The CDR3 DNA sequence: TGCGCCAGCACCTGGACAGGGCGAGGCTACACCTTC. Protein: CASTWTGRGYTF.

This clone was observed a single time. The chain carries TRBV11-2 and TRBJ2-3, with 8 bases lining up with TRBD2. J gave up 1 base and V 3 bases, and 3 bases lay outside the gene matches. The CDR3 is 15 amino acids. Germline CDR1 is SGHAT and CDR2 is FQNNGV. CDR3 nucleotide sequence: TGTGCCAGCAGCTTGCGGGGGGCGGGCACAGATACGCAGTATTTT. It yields the protein CASSLRGAGTDTQYF.

The chain couples TRBV27 to TRBJ1-5; tentative D call: TRBD1 (5 bases). Germline V gene sequence: CDR1 MNHEY, CDR2 SMNVEV (reference sequence). CDR3 size: 14 residues. Trimming stripped 3 bases from V and 6 bases from J, with 12 bases between. The CDR3 is CASSLGGGGQPQHF. DNA of the CDR3: TGTGCCAGCAGTTTGGGGGGAGGCGGTCAGCCCCAGCATTTT.

The chain links TRBV4-2 to TRBJ2-1, with 12 positions matching TRBD2. The CDR3 is made up of 15 amino acids. The germline gives CDR1 LGHNA, CDR2 YNFKEQ. V was pared by 0 bases and J by 10 bases, with 4 bases of the junction left unmatched. CDR3 coding DNA: TGTGCCAGCAGCCAAGATTTGACTAGCGGGAGCGAGCAGTTCTTC. Its protein product is CASSQDLTSGSEQFF.

The gene calls are TRBV4-1 and TRBJ2-5, with TRBD2 matching 7 bases. CDR1 is MGHRA and CDR2 is YSYEKL in the germline V gene. CDR3 size: 14 residues. J gave up 5 bases and V 0 bases, and 3 bases lay outside the gene matches. CDR3 sequence: CASSQEGAGETQYF. The CDR3 DNA follows: TGCGCCAGCAGCCAAGAGGGAGCGGGGGAGACCCAGTACTTC.

The V and J genes are TRBV13 and TRBJ2-1; 8 positions match TRBD1. V lost 5 bases and J lost 3; bases outside the gene matches: 9. Germline V gene lookup returns CDR1 PRHDT and CDR2 FYEKMQ (reference sequence). This CDR3 is built from 16 residues. CDR3 sequence (DNA): TGTGCCAGCAGCCAACAGACAGGGGCGGGCTACAATGAGCAGTTCTTC. This translates into CASSQQTGAGYNEQFF.

DNA of the CDR3: TGTGCCAGCAGCGACTACAGGGTATATGGTGAGCAGTTCTTC. It is translated as CASSDYRVYGEQFF. The rearrangement uses TRBV9 and TRBJ2-1; TRBD1 is a possible D gene (6 bases). The germline V and J ends were trimmed by 3 bases and 9 bases, with 16 bases remaining between them. Germline CDR1 and CDR2: SGDLS and YYNGEE. The CDR3 sequence is 14 residues long.

The V call is TRBV9, the J call TRBJ2-5, with 12 bases identical to TRBD2. The J segment lost 0 bases and the V segment lost 4 bases, leaving 16 bases of the junction unmatched. Germline loops: CDR1 SGDLS, CDR2 YYNGEE. CDR3 length: 20 amino acids. The CDR3 region has the DNA TGTGCCAGCAGCACGAGTGGAGGTCCTAGCGGGAGGGACAACCAAGAGACCCAGTACTTC. Translation: CASSTSGGPSGRDNQETQYF.

V usage is TRBV28 and J usage is TRBJ2-5; TRBD2 aligns across 7 bases. V trimming: 2 bases; J trimming: 6 bases; junction bases outside the gene matches: 9. Germline values: CDR1 MDHEN, CDR2 SYDVKM. This CDR3 has 15 residues. The CDR3 DNA reads TGTGCCAGCAGTTTAATGGGAACTAGCGAGAAGACCCAGTACTTC. As protein: CASSLMGTSEKTQYF.

The rearrangement joins TRBV11-2 to TRBJ2-1; D uncertain. From germline, CDR1 is SGHAT and CDR2 FQNNGV. The length of the CDR3 is 14 residues. The ends were cut back, 4 bases at V and 4 bases at J, with 11 bases in the middle. This chain's CDR3 is CASSSVRFYNEQFF. CDR3 bases: TGTGCCAGCAGCTCGGTGCGATTTTACAATGAGCAGTTCTTC.

The genes are TRBV27 and TRBJ2-2; 8 bases fit TRBD1. Germline assignment: CDR1 MNHEY and CDR2 SMNVEV (reference sequence). CDR3 length: 17 residues. The junction had 16 bases not matched to a gene; V was cut back by 8 bases and J by 5 bases. CDR3 coding DNA: TGTGCCAGCGCTTACCTACCGGGACAGGAGATAACCGGGGAGCTGTTTTTT. Its protein product is CASAYLPGQEITGELFF.

The V gene is TRBV29-1, the J gene TRBJ2-7, with D tentatively TRBD2 (6 bases). Per germline, CDR1 SQVTM and CDR2 ANQGSEA. Trimming shortened V by 4 bases and J by 1 base, and 11 bases separated the two germline ends. The CDR3 covers 13 residues. CDR3 coding DNA: TGCAGCGTTGTAGGAGGGCGGTCCTACGAGCAGTACTTC. As protein: CSVVGGRSYEQYF.

The genes are TRBV7-9 and TRBJ2-7, with D possibly TRBD2 on 6 matching bases. The V gene lost 6 bases and the J gene lost 5 bases, with 11 bases spanning the gap. Germline V gives CDR1 SEHNR, CDR2 FQNEAQ (reference sequence). This CDR3 is built from 12 residues. CDR3 in amino acids: CASREGFHEQYF. For the CDR3, the DNA is TGTGCCAGCAGGGAGGGGTTTCACGAGCAGTACTTC.

The chain carries TRBV27 and TRBJ2-3; 11 bases are shared with TRBD2. This CDR3 has 15 residues. J was trimmed by 4 bases and V by 7 bases; bases with no gene match: 7. Germline CDR1 and CDR2: MNHEY and SMNVEV (reference sequence). The CDR3 region is CASTSVAGGADTQYF. The CDR3 DNA is TGTGCCAGCACCTCGGTAGCGGGAGGGGCAGATACGCAGTATTTT.

The V call is TRBV14, the J call TRBJ1-4, with D perhaps matching TRBD1 (6 bases). The V gene lost 4 bases and the J gene lost 8 bases, with 17 bases spanning the gap. CDR1 is SGHDN, CDR2 FVKESK, per germline. CDR3 length: 15 residues. CDR3 nucleotides: TGTGCCAGCAGCCGAAACAGGGCAGCGAGAGAAAAACTGTTTTTT. The encoded protein is CASSRNRAAREKLFF.

The rearrangement uses TRBV11-3 and TRBJ1-6; no reliable D call. V was cut by 3 bases and J by 6 bases, with 15 bases left in between. CDR1 and CDR2 from the germline V gene are SGHNT and YENEEA. The CDR3 totals 16 residues. The CDR3 DNA sequence: TGTGCCAGCAGCTTCTCTCGGGGTCGGTTTAATTCACCCCTCCACTTT. Translated, it gives CASSFSRGRFNSPLHF.

As DNA, the CDR3 is TGTGCCAGCAGCTTAGGTGAACTAGCCGAGTTCTACGAGCAGTACTTC. Protein product: CASSLGELAEFYEQYF. The gene calls are TRBV11-3 and TRBJ2-5, with D maybe TRBD2 (6 bases). The assigned J gene may be wrong: the sequence end matches TRBJ2-7 better. The CDR3 runs to 16 residues. The V gene's germline CDR1 is SGHNT and CDR2 YENEEA.

This sequence joins TRBV28 and TRBJ2-3; D possibly corresponds to TRBD2 (6 bases). Trimming stripped 8 bases from V and 4 bases from J, with 16 bases between. The length of the CDR3 is 14 residues. Germline-derived CDR1 and CDR2 are MDHEN and SYDVKM. CDR3 DNA: TGTGCCAGCGGGGGGACCGTGATCTCAGATACGCAGTATTTT. Translation: CASGGTVISDTQYF.

The V call is TRBV28, the J call TRBJ1-2; D possibly corresponds to TRBD1 (6 bases). Trimming shortened V by 6 bases and J by 8 bases, and 19 bases separated the two germline ends. CDR1 is MDHEN, CDR2 SYDVKM, per germline. This CDR3 contains 14 residues. The CDR3 sequence: CASRPRGAPDGYTF. CDR3 bases: TGTGCCAGCAGACCCCGGGGGGCGCCTGACGGCTACACCTTC.

The genes are TRBV9 and TRBJ2-5; 8 bases align to TRBD1. CDR3 length equals 16 residues. Germline V lookup: CDR1 SGDLS, CDR2 YYNGEE. Trimming at V came to 0 bases and at J to 1 base, leaving 5 bases not matched to a gene. The CDR3 here is CASSVEGGQGQETQYF. DNA for the CDR3: TGTGCCAGCAGCGTAGAAGGCGGACAGGGCCAAGAGACCCAGTACTTC.

The gene calls are TRBV4-1 and TRBJ2-2; possible D gene TRBD2, 7 bases. CDR3 length equals 15 residues. Germline CDR1 reads MGHRA; CDR2 reads YSYEKL. Trimming pared 6 bases from V and 9 bases from J, leaving 20 bases between. In DNA, the CDR3 is TGCGCCAGCAGTCCAAGGGGGAGGGTAAAGCGGGAGCTGTTTTTT. Its translation: CASSPRGRVKRELFF.

This rearrangement joins TRBV19 to TRBJ2-7; D possibly corresponds to TRBD2 (5 bases). The germline CDR1 and CDR2 sequences are LNHDA and SQIVND (reference sequence). V lost 6 bases to trimming and J lost 7 bases, with 16 bases between them. The CDR3 sequence is 13 residues long. The CDR3 loop is CASSPGATGEQYF. The CDR3 region has the DNA TGTGCCAGTAGCCCCGGCGCCACGGGGGAGCAGTACTTC.

The chain employs TRBV12-5 and TRBJ2-1; D possibly corresponds to TRBD1 (5 bases). CDR1 is LGHNT and CDR2 is FRNRAP in the germline V gene. CDR3 length: 16 amino acids. V lost 3 bases and J 8 bases, leaving 20 bases between the germline ends. The CDR3 nucleotides are TGTGCTAGTGGTTTCGCCCTGAAGAGTGGCAGGGATGAGCAGTTCTTC. It specifies CASGFALKSGRDEQFF. The full variable domain, its missing parts supplied by reference TRBV12-5 and TRBJ2-1, is DARVTQTPRHKVTEMGQEVTMRCQPILGHNTVFWYRQTMMQGLELLAYFRNRAPLDDSGMPKDRFSAEMPDATLATLKIQPSEPRDSAVYFCASGFALKSGRDEQFFGPGTRLTVL.

V gene TRBV7-8 combines with J gene TRBJ1-5; 7 positions agree with TRBD1. The V and J ends lost 5 bases and 7 bases, in that order; junction bases with no gene match: 14. The CDR3 is 16 residues long. The germline V gene has CDR1 SGHVS and CDR2 FQNEAQ. CDR3 nucleotide sequence: TGTGCCAGCAGCCTATGGACAGGCCGGGGGAAGCAGCCCCAGCATTTT. Amino acid sequence: CASSLWTGRGKQPQHF. The full variable domain, rest sourced from reference TRBV7-8 and TRBJ1-5, is GAGVSQSPRYKVAKRGQDVALRCDPISGHVSLFWYQQALGQGPEFLTYFQNEAQLDKSGLPSDRFFAERPEGSVSTLKIQRTQQEDSAVYLCASSLWTGRGKQPQHFGDGTRLSIL.

This chain links TRBV25-1 with TRBJ1-1; D not certain. Between the trimmed V and J ends, which lost 3 bases and 1 base, there was a span of 6 bases. The CDR3 is made up of 13 amino acids. The germline gives CDR1 MGHDK, CDR2 SYGVNS. The CDR3 here is CASSESGNTEAFF. The DNA for the CDR3 is TGTGCCAGCAGTGAGAGCGGGAACACTGAAGCTTTCTTT.